The 3 T cell receptor beta chains in this list originate from one sample, sequenced in a study of blood T cells in healthy people across ages. PCR was performed a second time for about 6 to 11 cycles using a sample-barcoded 5' primer and a J-beta primer mix. MiXCR was run by TCRdb on the 5' RACE reads, yielding one entry per CDR3 protein. The sample carries fewer than 750,000 distinct CDR3 sequences, roughly 43% recorded once. The sequencing sample was made of blood. These receptors came from a man aged 80 or over in good health.

This clonotype was seen only a few times. The chain combines TRBV24-1 with TRBJ2-1; 9 bases map to TRBD1. The CDR3 sequence is 16 residues long. After removal of 3 bases from V and 10 bases from J, the junction contained 12 bases not matched to a gene. Germline V CDR1 and CDR2: KGHDR, SFDVKD. Here the CDR3 reads CATSDESGTGSFEQFF. CDR3 nucleotides: TGTGCCACCAGTGATGAATCCGGGACAGGGTCATTCGAGCAGTTCTTC.

CDR3 in DNA: TGTGCCAGCAGCTTAAATCCCACCGGGGAGCTGTTTTTT. Its protein product is CASSLNPTGELFF. This chain connects TRBV7-2 to TRBJ2-2, with no clear D. Trimming pared 2 bases from V and 4 bases from J, leaving 5 bases between. Germline CDR1 is SGHTA and CDR2 is FQGNSA. The CDR3 extends over 13 amino acids.

This chain joins TRBV20-1 and TRBJ2-3; 12 bases are shared with TRBD2. V was pared by 6 bases and J by 5 bases, with 9 bases of the junction left unmatched. This CDR3 has 15 residues. Germline-derived CDR1 and CDR2 are DFQATT and SNEGSKA (reference sequence). CDR3 amino acids: CSAPRLAGDGDTQYF. The CDR3 DNA follows: TGCAGTGCCCCCCGACTAGCGGGAGATGGAGATACGCAGTATTTT.